Listed below are T cell receptor beta chains from one sample, sequenced in a study of blood T cell repertoires in COVID-19. Sequencing used immunoSEQ multiplex PCR; TCRdb keeps in-frame clones, though not all of them. This repertoire shows tens of thousands of clones, about 80% found once; its top ten account for approximately 25%. Material: peripheral blood. Every receptor here comes from a human donor in a cohort sampled during active COVID-19. The CDR3 runs from the conserved cysteine through the conserved F or W. Each record gives: CDR3 length, clone size, J gene, V gene, D gene, CDR3 DNA, CDR3 protein. D genes are given only for firm matches. The size of a clone is reported for some rows only, either as once, few or many, or as a class for expanded clones.

>13|.|TRBJ1-1|TRBV4-1|.
TGCGCCAGCAGCCAAACGGGTGTCTTTGGAGCTTTCTTT
CASSQTGVFGAFF
>12|.|TRBJ2-1|TRBV2|.
TGTGCCAGCAGTGTTCTACTTAGTGAGCAGTTCTTC
CASSVLLSEQFF
>15|.|TRBJ1-1|TRBV9|.
TGTGCCAGCAGCGTAGAGCGGGGGGAAATTGCTGAAGCTTTCTTT
CASSVERGEIAEAFF
>14|.|TRBJ2-1|TRBV10-1|TRBD2
TGCGCCAGCAGTGACGGAGCGGGGGGAAATGAGCAGTTCTTC
CASSDGAGGNEQFF
>13|.|TRBJ1-4|TRBV5-1|.
TGCGCCAGCAGGGGGGCGGGCAACGAAAAACTGTTTTTT
CASRGAGNEKLFF
>15|.|TRBJ2-5|TRBV7-2|TRBD2
TGTGCCAGCAGCCCCAGACTAGCGGGTGGTGAGACCCAGTACTTC
CASSPRLAGGETQYF
>16|.|TRBJ2-1|TRBV5-1|TRBD1
TGCGCCAGCAGCTTCACGACAGGGAGCTCCTACAATGAGCAGTTCTTC
CASSFTTGSSYNEQFF
>16|few|TRBJ2-1|TRBV11-3|.
TGTGCCAGCAGCTTAGGTGGCAGCGCCTCCTACAATGAGCAGTTCTTC
CASSLGGSASYNEQFF
>18|.|TRBJ2-2|TRBV5-6|TRBD2
TGTGCCAGCAGCTCAACGCTAGCGGGAGGGACCTACGCCGGGGAGCTGTTTTTT
CASSSTLAGGTYAGELFF
>13|.|TRBJ1-2|TRBV20-1|.
TGCAGTGCTAGTCACGGGGTTGACTATGGCTACACCTTC
CSASHGVDYGYTF
>17|.|TRBJ2-1|TRBV28|TRBD2
TGTGCCAGCAGCCGTACCGGGACTAGCGTTCTTTTTGGGGAGCAGTTCTTC
CASSRTGTSVLFGEQFF
>15|.|TRBJ2-3|TRBV9|TRBD1
TGTGCCAGCAGCGTAGGGACAGGGTGGACAGATACGCAGTATTTT
CASSVGTGWTDTQYF
>16|.|TRBJ2-1|TRBV27|.
TGTGCCAGCAGTTTATGGGGGGGCGACTCCTACAATGAGCAGTTCTTC
CASSLWGGDSYNEQFF
>14|.|TRBJ2-7|TRBV5-4|.
TGTGCCGGCTCAGACAGTTCTTCGTCCTACGAGCAGTACTTC
CAGSDSSSSYEQYF
>13|.|TRBJ2-3|TRBV9|.
TGTGCCAGCAGCGTAGACCCAGCGGATACGCAGTATTTT
CASSVDPADTQYF
>14|.|TRBJ1-2|TRBV19|TRBD1
TGTGCCAGTAGTATACGGACAGGGGACTATGGCTACACCTTC
CASSIRTGDYGYTF
>15|.|TRBJ2-7|TRBV27|TRBD2
TGTGCCAGCAGTTTATTTGGGGGGGGAAACTACGAGCAGTACTTC
CASSLFGGGNYEQYF
>16|.|TRBJ2-2|TRBV10-3|TRBD1
TGTGCCATCAGTGACTTGGACAGGACGAACACCGGGGAGCTGTTTTTT
CAISDLDRTNTGELFF
>13|.|TRBJ2-7|TRBV13|TRBD1
TGTGCCAGCAGCGAGACAGGGTCCTACGAGCAGTACTTC
CASSETGSYEQYF
>16|.|TRBJ2-7|TRBV4-1|TRBD2
TGCGCCAGCAGCCAAGAAGGTAGGACTAGTGCCTACGAGCAGTACTTC
CASSQEGRTSAYEQYF
>15|.|TRBJ1-1|TRBV4-2|.
TGTGCCAGCAGCCATGCCAGGGGAATGAACACTGAAGCTTTCTTT
CASSHARGMNTEAFF
>14|.|TRBJ1-6|TRBV4-2|.
TGTGCCAGTTCGAGGGGAGGAGGGAATTCACCCCTCCACTTT
CASSRGGGNSPLHF
>11|few|TRBJ1-1|TRBV20-1|TRBD1
TGCAGTGCCCGGGGACAGACTGAAGCTTTCTTT
CSARGQTEAFF
>17|.|TRBJ1-2|TRBV3-1/TRBV3-2|.
TGTGCCAGCAGCCAAGGGGTACGGACAGAAACTAACTATGGCTACACCTTC
CASSQGVRTETNYGYTF
>20|once|TRBJ2-1|TRBV15|TRBD2
TGTGCCACCAGCAGAGATAAAACACTAGCGGGGGGGAGCTCCTACAATGAGCAGTTCTTC
CATSRDKTLAGGSSYNEQFF
>17|.|TRBJ2-1|TRBV28|TRBD1
TGTGCCAGCAGTTTGGCGACAGGGGGCCAGTTTGGCAATGAGCAGTTCTTC
CASSLATGGQFGNEQFF
>16|.|TRBJ1-1|TRBV4-1|TRBD1
TGCGCCAGCAGCCAACCCTCGGGACAGGGGAACACTGAAGCTTTCTTT
CASSQPSGQGNTEAFF
>16|.|TRBJ2-7|TRBV28|.
TGTGCCAGCAGTCTGACGTTGGGGACTCCCGACTACGAGCAGTACTTC
CASSLTLGTPDYEQYF
>13|.|TRBJ2-7|TRBV6-1|.
TGTGCCAGCAGTGAGACAGTCTCCTACGAGCAGTACTTC
CASSETVSYEQYF
>17|.|TRBJ1-1|TRBV5-4|.
TGTGCCAGCAGCTCCGGACTCACCCCAGGGGTGAACACTGAAGCTTTCTTT
CASSSGLTPGVNTEAFF
>15|once|TRBJ2-2|TRBV28|.
TGTGCCAGCAGTTTCAGGGGCAAGAACACCGGGGAGCTGTTTTTT
CASSFRGKNTGELFF
>17|.|TRBJ2-7|TRBV29-1|TRBD2
TGCAGCGTTGAAGAAGGCCTAGCGGGAGTCCACGGATACGAGCAGTACTTC
CSVEEGLAGVHGYEQYF
>17|.|TRBJ2-1|TRBV9|TRBD1
TGTGCCAGCAGCGTAGGGGGACAGGTTAGCTCCTACAATGAGCAGTTCTTC
CASSVGGQVSSYNEQFF
>13|.|TRBJ1-1|TRBV30|.
TGTGCCTGGAGAGGAGGTTGGAACACTGAAGCTTTCTTT
CAWRGGWNTEAFF
>15|.|TRBJ2-2|TRBV27|.
TGTGCCAGCAGTCACTCGGCGGTGGGCACCGGGGAGCTGTTTTTT
CASSHSAVGTGELFF
>15|.|TRBJ2-3|TRBV4-3|TRBD1
TGCGCCAGCAGCCAAGATCCCAGGGGGATAAATACGCAGTATTTT
CASSQDPRGINTQYF
>14|.|TRBJ1-2|TRBV6-5|.
TGTGCCTCGGCATTGGGGGGGACGTCCTATGGCTACACCTTC
CASALGGTSYGYTF
>16|few|TRBJ2-2|TRBV19|TRBD1
TGTGCCAGTAGTGTCACCGGGACAGGGGGAACCGGGGAGCTGTTTTTT
CASSVTGTGGTGELFF
>18|.|TRBJ1-3|TRBV7-9|.
TGTGCCAGCAGCCACTCCAGCCAGATGCTGACAGGAGAAAACACCATATATTTT
CASSHSSQMLTGENTIYF